These 12 T cell receptor beta chains were sequenced from one sample in a study of OX40 agonist ivuxolimab in advanced cancers. Sequenced by immunoSEQ multiplex PCR; TCRdb stores in-frame clones only, minus some. Of about 58,000 clones in the sample, over 80% were seen once. The specimen comprised CD4+ or CD8+ T cells sorted from blood, sampled in a trial of the OX40 agonist ivuxolimab. These receptors were collected from an adult with an advanced solid tumor such as melanoma, head and neck, liver or kidney cancer.

V gene TRBV6-6 combines with J gene TRBJ1-2, with TRBD1 matching over 7 bases. Germline lookup yields CDR1 MNHNY and CDR2 SVGAGI (reference sequence). This CDR3 spans 14 amino acids. The V and J ends lost 8 bases and 7 bases, in that order; junction bases with no gene match: 13. CDR3 loop: CASGLLRGSVGYTF. CDR3 sequence (DNA): TGTGCCAGCGGCTTACTCAGGGGGTCTGTTGGCTACACCTTC.

The gene calls are TRBV30 and TRBJ1-4, with 7 bases identical to TRBD1. The CDR3 is 18 residues long. Germline CDR1 and CDR2: GTSNPN and SVGIG (reference sequence). Germline trimming cut 3 bases from V and 5 bases from J; bases unmatched to any gene: 18. In DNA form, the CDR3 reads TGTGCCTGGAGGCCCCCAGGGACAGCATACATCATGAATGAAAAACTGTTTTTT. It translates to CAWRPPGTAYIMNEKLFF.

The chain employs TRBV9 and TRBJ2-1, with a possible D match to TRBD2 (6 bases). There are 15 residues in the CDR3. Germline assignment: CDR1 SGDLS and CDR2 YYNGEE. Trimming stripped 7 bases from V and 8 bases from J, with 22 bases between. This CDR3 reads CASSRITGVSDEQFF. The CDR3 DNA reads TGTGCCAGCTCCAGAATAACGGGAGTGTCGGATGAGCAGTTCTTC. The full variable domain, with the rest looked up from reference TRBV9 and TRBJ2-1, is DSGVTQTPKHLITATGQRVTLRCSPRSGDLSVYWYQQSLDQGLQFLIQYYNGEERAKGNILERFSAQQFPDLHSELNLSSLELGDSALYFCASSRITGVSDEQFFGPGTRLTVL.

This clone is a singleton in its sample. The gene calls are TRBV30 and TRBJ1-1, with D perhaps matching TRBD1 (5 bases). V gave up 5 bases and J gave up 2 bases, with 15 bases separating them. The CDR3 consists of 14 residues. Germline CDR1 is GTSNPN and CDR2 is SVGIG (reference sequence). CDR3 in DNA: TGTGCCTGGGAATTGGGGCCCCAAAACACTGAAGCTTTCTTT. Amino acid sequence: CAWELGPQNTEAFF. Supplemented by reference TRBV30 and TRBJ1-1, the full variable domain reads SQTIHQWPATLVQPVGSPLSLECTVEGTSNPNLYWYRQAAGRGLQLLFYSVGIGQISSEVPQNLSASRPQDRQFILSSKKLLLSDSGFYLCAWELGPQNTEAFFGQGTRLTVV.

The V gene is TRBV5-1, the J gene TRBJ2-3, with 9 bases aligning to TRBD2. The germline V gene has CDR1 SGHRS and CDR2 YFSETQ. V was clipped by 5 bases and J by 3 bases; unmatched bases: 10. The CDR3 consists of 16 residues. The CDR3 reads CASRGGTSPATDTQYF. CDR3 DNA: TGCGCCAGCAGGGGAGGGACTAGCCCTGCGACAGATACGCAGTATTTT.

The chain joins TRBV19 to TRBJ2-2, with 8 bases identical to TRBD1. V lost 5 bases to trimming and J lost 5 bases; unmatched junction nucleotides: 4. The CDR3 totals 14 residues. Looked up from germline, CDR1 is LNHDA and CDR2 is SQIVND (reference sequence). CDR3 sequence (DNA): TGTGCCAGTAGTCAAAACAGGGGGACCGGGGAGCTGTTTTTT. As protein: CASSQNRGTGELFF. The full variable domain, its missing parts supplied by reference TRBV19 and TRBJ2-2, is DGGITQSPKYLFRKEGQNVTLSCEQNLNHDAMYWYRQDPGQGLRLIYYSQIVNDFQKGDIAEGYSVSREKKESFPLTVTSAQKNPTAFYLCASSQNRGTGELFFGEGSRLTVL.

This clone was found once. J is TRBJ1-3 and V is TRBV25-1; the D is unclear. The germline V gene encodes CDR1 MGHDK and CDR2 SYGVNS. This CDR3 comprises 15 residues. With 5 bases removed from V and 0 bases from J, the gap between germline ends came to 11 bases. CDR3 protein: CASSRGRRSGNTIYF. The CDR3, as DNA: TGTGCCAGCAGTAGAGGGCGGCGCTCTGGAAACACCATATATTTT. Variable domain in full (rest from reference TRBV25-1 and TRBJ1-3): EADIYQTPRYLVIGTGKKITLECSQTMGHDKMYWYQQDPGMELHLIHYSYGVNSTEKGDLSSESTVSRIRTEHFPLTLESARPSHTSQYLCASSRGRRSGNTIYFGEGSWLTVV.

The V gene is TRBV7-9, the J gene TRBJ2-7; D is ambiguous. The CDR3 length is 13 residues. CDR1 and CDR2 (germline): SEHNR, FQNEAQ (reference sequence). Trimming removed 5 bases from V and 3 bases from J, with 11 bases in between. The CDR3 protein is CASSVGTFYEQYF. CDR3 nucleotides: TGTGCCAGCAGCGTGGGCACCTTCTACGAGCAGTACTTC.

The chain links TRBV15 to TRBJ1-2, with D perhaps matching TRBD1 (6 bases). V lost 5 bases, J lost 7 bases, and 17 bases lay in between. This CDR3 region has 14 residues. Germline V gene data show CDR1 as LNHNV and CDR2 as YYDKDF (reference sequence). CDR3 in DNA: TGTGCCACCAGCTTCGAGGACAGTGTCGGTGGCTACACCTTC. This codes for CATSFEDSVGGYTF.

This chain joins TRBV19 and TRBJ2-5, with 7 bases that match TRBD1. V was pared by 1 base and J by 4 bases, with 6 bases of the junction left unmatched. Germline loops: CDR1 LNHDA, CDR2 SQIVND (reference sequence). CDR3 size: 15 residues. The chain's CDR3 is CASSIGTGLGETQYF. In DNA form, the CDR3 reads TGTGCCAGTAGTATAGGGACAGGTTTGGGAGAGACCCAGTACTTC.

The chain employs TRBV5-5 and TRBJ2-7, with a possible D match to TRBD2 (5 bases). The CDR3 is 14 amino acids. V was trimmed by 0 bases and J by 4 bases, leaving 11 bases between them. In germline, CDR1 is SGHKS, CDR2 YYEKEE (reference sequence). CDR3 amino acids: CASSLEGSSYEQYF. In nucleotides, the CDR3 is TGTGCCAGCAGCTTGGAAGGGAGTTCATACGAGCAGTACTTC. Full variable domain (rest looked up from reference TRBV5-5 and TRBJ2-7): DAGVTQSPTHLIKTRGQQVTLRCSPISGHKSVSWYQQVLGQGPQFIFQYYEKEERGRGNFPDRFSARQFPNYSSELNVNALLLGDSALYLCASSLEGSSYEQYFGPGTRLTVT.

The chain combines TRBV10-1 with TRBJ2-1; a weak D match, TRBD2 (6 bases). In germline, CDR1 is WNHNN, CDR2 SYGVQD (reference sequence). This CDR3 has 16 amino acids. Between the trimmed V and J ends, which lost 3 bases and 5 bases, there was a span of 17 bases. CDR3 in amino acids: CASSEGSLARHNEQFF. CDR3 coding DNA: TGCGCCAGCAGTGAAGGTAGTCTAGCGAGGCACAATGAGCAGTTCTTC.